The 5 T cell receptor beta chains below come from one sample, sequenced in a study of blood T cell repertoires in COVID-19. Assay: immunoSEQ multiplex PCR; the TCRdb copy retains only in-frame clones and omits some. The table shows roughly 150,000 clones, with around 84% occurring only once. Sequenced input: peripheral blood. These TCRs come from a woman older than 75 with COVID-19, enrolled during active disease.

This clone was seen just once. V and J are TRBV4-2 and TRBJ2-7, with TRBD1 identical over 9 bases. The germline CDR1 and CDR2 sequences are LGHNA and YNFKEQ. The trim removed 2 bases at V and 6 bases at J, leaving 5 bases unmatched. CDR3 length equals 14 residues. The CDR3 DNA sequence: TGTGCCAGCAGCCAACCGACAGGGGGTACCGAGCAGTACTTC. It translates to CASSQPTGGTEQYF.

The V and J genes are TRBV6-6 and TRBJ2-7, with 7 positions matching TRBD2. Germline V gives CDR1 MNHNY, CDR2 SVGAGI (reference sequence). This CDR3 region has 14 residues. After removal of 5 bases from V and 5 bases from J, the junction contained 9 bases not matched to a gene. CDR3 in amino acids: CASSTAGVSHEQYF. The DNA for the CDR3 is TGTGCCAGCAGTACGGCGGGGGTGTCGCACGAGCAGTACTTC.

This clone came up once. This chain connects TRBV7-8 to TRBJ1-1, with D uncertain. CDR3 length equals 15 residues. V lost 4 bases and J 4 bases, leaving 16 bases between the germline ends. Germline V lookup: CDR1 SGHVS, CDR2 FQNEAQ. CDR3 in DNA: TGTGCCAGCAGCTCTTCCCCGATAGGGAGCACTGAAGCTTTCTTT. It encodes CASSSSPIGSTEAFF.

The chain has TRBV24-1 and TRBJ1-5; D uncertain. This CDR3 comprises 16 residues. The germline gives CDR1 KGHDR, CDR2 SFDVKD. The ends were cut back, 0 bases at V and 6 bases at J, with 14 bases in the middle. CDR3 nucleotides: TGTGCCACCAGTGATTTGCTTCCGGCCCGGGGTCAGCCCCAGCATTTT. It yields the protein CATSDLLPARGQPQHF.

The chain links TRBV7-2 to TRBJ2-1, with a possible D match to TRBD2 (6 bases). Germline CDR1 is SGHTA and CDR2 is FQGNSA. V was cut by 2 bases and J by 1 base, with 9 bases left in between. The CDR3 has 15 amino acids. In DNA form, the CDR3 reads TGTGCCAGCAGCTTAAGGGCGGGATCCTACAATGAGCAGTTCTTC. Amino acid sequence: CASSLRAGSYNEQFF.